The clone carrying this T cell receptor beta chain has only a few counts. What it recognizes is unknown. Healthy Caucasians were all of the donors. This sample is drawn from a study of identical twins. The V end lost 3 bases, the J end lost 12 bases, and 24 bases lay between the germline ends. Per germline, CDR1 GTSNPN and CDR2 SVGIG (reference sequence). The length of the CDR3 is 15 residues. TCRdb fed the 5' RACE reads into MiXCR, producing one record per CDR3 protein. Seen here are around 220,000 distinct CDR3 sequences, roughly an eighth observed once, and the top ten hold approximately 10%. General study points: The authors noted that invariant MAIT and iNKT cells could partly confound zero-insertion analyses. For cord blood, abundant beta clonotypes had fewer insertions, unlike memory repertoires, which showed none.

The chain has TRBV30 and TRBJ1-5; maybe TRBD1 (6 bases). The material sequenced was memory (CD45RO+) T cells sorted from blood. This TCR derives from a woman between 18 and 29 years old in good health. The CDR3 DNA follows: TGTGCCTGGAGCCGTGGGACAAGTATCCGTCTTGGCCAGCATTTT. This sequence encodes CAWSRGTSIRLGQHF.